One and the same sample provided the 7 T cell receptor beta chains below, sequenced in a study of cytomegalovirus exposure and HLA in healthy donors. Primers for the PCR totalled 60 Vbeta and 13 Jbeta. Only in-frame clones appear in the TCRdb table, and some are missing; sequencing was by immunoSEQ multiplex PCR. Of 200,000 to 250,000 clones listed, over 60% are singletons. Sequencing was carried out using PBMCs. The receptors were sampled from a young man in good health and CMV-seronegative.

The V gene is TRBV2, the J gene TRBJ1-1; 7 positions match TRBD1. V lost 5 bases and J lost 1; bases outside the gene matches: 7. The CDR3 consists of 15 residues. The germline V gene encodes CDR1 SNHLY and CDR2 FYNNEI. In DNA form, the CDR3 reads TGTGCCAGCAGTCTTCAGGGGGTGGCGAACACTGAAGCTTTCTTT. Encoded protein: CASSLQGVANTEAFF. The entire variable domain, with the rest obtained from reference TRBV2 and TRBJ1-1, is as follows: EPEVTQTPSHQVTQMGQEVILRCVPISNHLYFYWYRQILGQKVEFLVSFYNNEISEKSEIFDDQFSVERPDGSNFTLKIRSTKLEDSAMYFCASSLQGVANTEAFFGQGTRLTVV.

This chain connects TRBV5-4 to TRBJ1-1; D gene ambiguous. The CDR3 totals 16 residues. Deletions cut 0 bases from V and 0 bases from J, with 12 bases between. The germline V gene has CDR1 SGHNT and CDR2 YYREEE (reference sequence). CDR3 in amino acids: CASSLGAGRMNTEAFF. CDR3 DNA: TGTGCCAGCAGCTTGGGAGCAGGCAGAATGAACACTGAAGCTTTCTTT.

The chain combines TRBV19 with TRBJ1-5, with TRBD1 identical over 9 bases. Germline V gives CDR1 LNHDA, CDR2 SQIVND (reference sequence). CDR3 length: 16 amino acids. With 1 base clipped from V and 1 base from J, the junction kept 2 bases outside the gene matches. The DNA of the CDR3 is TGTGCCAGTAGTATAGCGGGGACAGGGAGCAATCAGCCCCAGCATTTT. The encoded protein is CASSIAGTGSNQPQHF.

This sequence joins TRBV4-3 and TRBJ2-2; 7 nucleotides align to TRBD1. Germline V gene data show CDR1 as LGHNA and CDR2 as YSLEER. The CDR3 is made up of 17 amino acids. Trimming removed 0 bases from V and 4 bases from J; junction bases left unmatched: 8. CDR3 residues: CASSQDLDRVCTGELFF. CDR3 sequence (DNA): TGCGCCAGCAGCCAAGATTTAGACAGGGTATGCACCGGGGAGCTGTTTTTT.

This rearrangement joins TRBV28 to TRBJ2-7; 8 bases are shared with TRBD2. CDR3 length equals 14 residues. With 2 bases clipped from V and 2 bases from J, the junction kept 2 bases outside the gene matches. From germline, CDR1 is MDHEN and CDR2 SYDVKM. CDR3 DNA: TGTGCCAGCAGTTTAGTTAGCGGGACCTACGAGCAGTACTTC. It is translated as CASSLVSGTYEQYF.

The rearrangement joins TRBV19 to TRBJ1-2, with a weak D call TRBD1 (6 bases). Germline CDR1 LNHDA, CDR2 SQIVND (reference sequence). The CDR3 contains 14 residues. V shed 6 bases and J shed 4 bases, with 15 bases lying between them. CDR3 sequence: CASSTGRGGYGYTF. As DNA, the CDR3 is TGTGCCAGTAGCACAGGGAGGGGAGGCTATGGCTACACCTTC.

The chain uses TRBV6-5 and TRBJ1-2, with 10 nucleotides matching TRBD1. Germline trimming cut 8 bases from V and 5 bases from J; bases unmatched to any gene: 8. CDR1 is MNHEY, CDR2 SVGAGI, per germline. The CDR3 spans 14 residues. CDR3 sequence (DNA): TGTGCCAGCCGTCCTCGGGACAGGGGTTATGGCTACACCTTC. Translated: CASRPRDRGYGYTF.